By share of the sample, the clone carrying this T cell receptor (beta chain) is medium-sized (0.01 to 0.1%). Under the authors' procedure: For nucleated cells, counts were estimated from reference gene primer amplification. Profiled with immunoSEQ multiplex PCR; TCRdb holds only in-frame clones, not every one. That table furnishes V, J and clone size, whereas the DNA furnished D and trimming. Among roughly 20,000 clones, around 79% were seen once, and the ten largest hold more than 55%. The data derive from a study of blood T cell repertoires in COVID-19. For the study at large: The United States, Italy and Spain supplied acute and convalescent COVID-19 samples. T cells, B-cell-depleted T cells, or PBMCs supplied cDNA or gDNA.

Germline CDR1 and CDR2: MNHEY and SMNVEV (reference sequence). The CDR3 sequence is 13 residues long. Trimming removed 0 bases from V and 6 bases from J, with 9 bases in between. V gene TRBV27 combines with J gene TRBJ2-7; possibly TRBD1 for D (5 bases). The sequence derives from a man older than 75 with acute or convalescent COVID-19. Sequences were obtained from peripheral blood. The CDR3 sequence is CASSLSWQGEQYF. The CDR3 region has the DNA TGTGCCAGCAGTTTATCGTGGCAGGGCGAGCAGTACTTC.